This T cell receptor (beta chain) was obtained from a study of control samples from healthy donors and cancer patients. Repertoires were generated with immunoSEQ multiplex PCR, while TCRdb's copy carries only in-frame clones and drops some. The table records about 84,000 clones, around 84% of them present only once. The CDR3 covers 15 residues. Trimming shortened V by 4 bases and J by 6 bases, and 18 bases separated the two germline ends. Germline CDR1 and CDR2: MGHDK and SYGVNS. The clonotype comes from a man in his sixties with head and neck cancer. The V gene is TRBV25-1, the J gene TRBJ1-2, with D hard to call. The sample comprised PBMCs. The CDR3 loop is CASSGFLERIDGYTF. DNA of the CDR3: TGTGCCAGCAGTGGATTTTTAGAGAGGATTGATGGCTACACCTTC.